One sample yielded the 10 T cell receptor beta chains listed below, sequenced in a study of metastatic and nonmetastatic thyroid tumors. Among the patients, none had received any treatment before thyroid surgery. TCRdb re-clonotyped the PCR reads via MiXCR. Found here are about 12,000 clones, around a third of them singletons; the top ten hold about 10%. The sample consisted of tumor tissue. These receptors were taken from a female donor with papillary thyroid cancer or a benign thyroid nodule (not recorded which). Some clones in this sample may be carry-over from other donors' samples.

The gene calls are TRBV28 and TRBJ2-7; the D is unclear. The length of the CDR3 is 12 residues. Germline V gives CDR1 MDHEN, CDR2 SYDVKM. V was clipped by 6 bases and J by 2 bases, with 8 bases between them. The DNA for the CDR3 is TGTGCCAGCAGGCAAGACACCTACGAGCAGTACTTC. Its translation: CASRQDTYEQYF. The whole variable domain, filled in from reference TRBV28 and TRBJ2-7, reads DVKVTQSSRYLVKRTGEKVFLECVQDMDHENMFWYRQDPGLGLRLIYFSYDVKMKEKGDIPEGYSVSREKKERFSLILESASTNQTSMYLCASRQDTYEQYFGPGTRLTVT.

This clone was observed a few times. The CDR3 loop is CASSVGLLEQFF. Here the CDR3 DNA reads TGTGCCAGCAGTGTAGGACTCCTTGAGCAGTTCTTC. The chain links TRBV6-1 to TRBJ2-1; a possible D gene is TRBD2 (5 bases). Trimming left V 4 bases short and J 9 bases short, with 10 bases between. Germline V gene sequence: CDR1 MNHNS, CDR2 SASEGT. The CDR3 loop spans 12 amino acids.

This clone is medium-sized in the sample. The chain links TRBV5-1 to TRBJ1-3; D gene ambiguous. Germline CDR1 is SGHRS and CDR2 is YFSETQ. The CDR3 sequence is 16 residues long. Trimming shortened V by 1 base and J by 2 bases, and 13 bases separated the two germline ends. CDR3 sequence reads: CASSLMSRTTGNTIYF. Written as DNA, the CDR3 is TGCGCCAGCAGCTTGATGTCCAGGACGACTGGAAACACCATATATTTT.

V is TRBV6-1 and J is TRBJ2-6, with TRBD2 matching over 7 bases. Germline-derived CDR1 and CDR2 are MNHNS and SASEGT. This CDR3 has 16 residues. With V trimmed by 2 bases and J by 0 bases, 1 base remained unmatched. CDR3 loop: CASSELAGSGANVLTF. The CDR3 DNA follows: TGTGCCAGCAGTGAATTAGCGGGCTCTGGGGCCAACGTCCTGACTTTC.

This clone appeared a few times. The chain is built from TRBV6-1 and TRBJ2-2; a possible D gene is TRBD2 (5 bases). The CDR3 has 15 residues. Between the trimmed V and J ends, which lost 2 bases and 4 bases, there was a span of 11 bases. The germline V gene encodes CDR1 MNHNS and CDR2 SASEGT. The CDR3 loop reads CASSESGTSTGELFF. CDR3 coding DNA: TGTGCCAGCAGTGAAAGCGGAACGAGCACCGGGGAGCTGTTTTTT.

The V call is TRBV5-1, the J call TRBJ1-2, with D possibly matching TRBD1 (6 bases). CDR1 and CDR2 (germline): SGHRS, YFSETQ. Trimming cost V 0 bases and J 0 bases, with 6 bases left between them. The CDR3 loop spans 14 amino acids. CDR3 loop: CASSLDRANYGYTF. The CDR3 DNA reads TGCGCCAGCAGCTTGGACAGGGCTAACTATGGCTACACCTTC.

This clone was seen repeatedly, ten times or more. The J gene is TRBJ1-2, the V gene TRBV11-1; TRBD1 agrees at 8 bases. Germline V lookup: CDR1 SGHAT, CDR2 FQDESV (reference sequence). The ends lost 3 bases at V and 0 bases at J; junction bases unmatched: 9. The CDR3 runs to 17 residues. CDR3 nucleotide sequence: TGTGCCAGCAGCTTCGGAGCAAGGACAGGGACTAACTATGGCTACACCTTC. This sequence encodes CASSFGARTGTNYGYTF.

This clone was seen a single time. This chain uses TRBV7-3 with TRBJ2-1; the D is unclear. Deletions cut 5 bases from V and 6 bases from J, with 11 bases between. Germline assignment: CDR1 SGHTA and CDR2 FQGTGA. This CDR3 is built from 13 residues. CDR3 amino acids: CASSPSGGNEQFF. CDR3 DNA: TGTGCCAGCAGCCCCTCCGGCGGCAATGAGCAGTTCTTC.

This clone occurred many times. The chain is built from TRBV12-3 or TRBV12-4 and TRBJ2-2; TRBD2 matches 8 bases. The CDR3 spans 14 residues. Trimming removed 6 bases from V and 4 bases from J; junction bases left unmatched: 4. The CDR3 DNA follows: TGTGCCAGCAGACCGGGAGGGACCACCGGGGAGCTGTTTTTT. It encodes CASRPGGTTGELFF.

The chain links TRBV30 to TRBJ2-1, with TRBD1 as a possible D gene (5 bases). V lost 2 bases and J lost 8, with 10 bases in between. The germline CDR1 and CDR2 sequences are GTSNPN and SVGIG (reference sequence). The CDR3 is 12 amino acids. The CDR3 sequence is CAWSPQEYEQFF. For the CDR3, the DNA is TGTGCCTGGAGTCCACAGGAGTATGAGCAGTTCTTC.